The rows below give T cell receptor beta chains drawn from one sample of a study of CD8 T cells in ankylosing spondylitis. Via MiXCR, TCRdb re-called the 5' RACE reads, giving one row per CDR3 protein. The profile shows roughly 700,000 distinct CDR3 sequences, about 20% of them singletons. The sample taken for sequencing was blood, either unsorted or a sorted T cell fraction (not recorded which). Receptor source: a male donor with ankylosing spondylitis. Both conserved end residues are part of each CDR3. Clone size is given for some rows only: seen once, a few or many times, or a class if the clone is expanded.

v_call clone_size cdr3_length cdr3_aa
TRBV12-3/TRBV12-4 NA 18 CASSPSSRDRGLKQPQHF
TRBV6-2/TRBV6-3 few 14 CASSYVGDYNEQFF
TRBV9 few 14 CASSVAWGQGEQFF
TRBV10-3 NA 13 CAISEGISYEQYF
TRBV27 once 15 CASSSRDRYNSPLHF
TRBV9 NA 13 CASSVVGDTEAFF
TRBV5-1 many 13 CASSFGANTEAFF
TRBV6-1 few 15 CASRRGLAGGDTQYF
TRBV11-2 few 16 CASSLVRSGGAYEQYF
TRBV7-6 NA 16 CASSLSGRAGYNEQFF
TRBV12-3/TRBV12-4 few 16 CASSPPGGVNTGELFF
TRBV28 few 16 CASSFGEGLGAGELFF
TRBV3-1 NA 12 CASNIIPYGYTF
TRBV7-9 NA 15 CASSRRGLGDTEAFF
TRBV4-1 few 19 CASSQDPLAGAALTDTQYF
TRBV5-1 few 15 CASSPQLAGTDTQYF
TRBV2 few 16 CASRGMAGGATDTQYF
TRBV2 NA 11 CAIRTYGELFF
TRBV19 few 16 CASSMAASRASYEQYF
TRBV10-3 many 13 CAISADRGDEQFF
TRBV15 NA 14 CATSRDWGNSPLHF
TRBV19 NA 16 CASTPRVGTGGQPQHF
TRBV5-1 many 15 CASGEGRGPGNEQFF
TRBV7-6 once 13 CASSRTGSDTQYF
TRBV6-1 few 14 CASRVAGDVETQYF
TRBV27 NA 18 CASSLRGTSGSPPDTQYF
TRBV7-9 few 15 CASSLSIDRNTEAFF
TRBV28 NA 17 CASSPRTGGAPNEKLFF
TRBV4-3 few 15 CASSHEREFPYEQYF
TRBV29-1 few 11 CSVEDLYGYTF
TRBV27 few 15 CASSLGVAGYYEQYF
TRBV29-1 NA 15 CSVGTRTGELYEQYF
TRBV11-2 NA 15 CASSLAGGPQVTQYF
TRBV28 NA 13 CASSPRELYEQYF